A single sample is the source of the 17 T cell receptor beta chains below, sequenced in a study of blood T cell repertoires in COVID-19. TCRdb's table, derived via immunoSEQ multiplex PCR, lists solely in-frame clones and lacks some. The data hold about 72,000 clones, with approximately 80% observed a single time. Sequencing was done on a sample of peripheral blood. The source is a man aged 55-75 years with acute or convalescent COVID-19.

The chain uses TRBV27 and TRBJ2-6; D gene ambiguous. The V end was cut by 2 bases, the J end by 1 base, with 3 bases between. CDR3 length: 14 amino acids. Germline-derived CDR1 and CDR2 are MNHEY and SMNVEV (reference sequence). CDR3 sequence reads: CASSLTSGANVLTF. The CDR3 coding sequence is TGTGCCAGCAGTTTAACTTCTGGGGCCAACGTCCTGACTTTC.

This sequence joins TRBV10-3 and TRBJ2-2; the D gene is possibly TRBD1 (6 bases). The CDR3 spans 15 residues. The V end lost 4 bases, the J end lost 1 base, and 10 bases lay between the germline ends. From germline, CDR1 is ENHRY and CDR2 SYGVKD. CDR3 sequence: CAISAVTGNTGELFF. As DNA, the CDR3 is TGTGCCATCAGTGCAGTGACAGGGAACACCGGGGAGCTGTTTTTT.

This clone has only one observation. CDR3 bases: TGTGCCAGCAGCTTAGCGAGGGAGGGGACTGAAGCTTTCTTT. It translates to CASSLAREGTEAFF. The chain carries TRBV7-9 and TRBJ1-1, with D perhaps TRBD1 (5 bases). Germline CDR1 reads SEHNR; CDR2 reads FQNEAQ (reference sequence). This CDR3 comprises 14 residues. The germline V and J ends were trimmed by 0 bases and 5 bases, with 10 bases remaining between them. Using reference TRBV7-9 and TRBJ1-1 for the parts outside the CDR3, the full variable domain is DTGVSQNPRHKITKRGQNVTFRCDPISEHNRLYWYRQTLGQGPEFLTYFQNEAQLEKSRLLSDRFSAERPKGSFSTLEIQRTEQGDSAMYLCASSLAREGTEAFFGQGTRLTVV.

J is TRBJ1-5 and V is TRBV5-4; D gene uncertain. There are 14 residues in the CDR3. Deletions cut 0 bases from V and 6 bases from J, with 10 bases between. CDR1 SGHNT and CDR2 YYREEE come from the germline V gene (reference sequence). The CDR3 here is CASSLGGGGQPQHF. The CDR3 nucleotides are TGTGCCAGCAGCTTGGGAGGAGGAGGTCAGCCCCAGCATTTT.

There are a few counts of this clone. The chain couples TRBV7-2 to TRBJ1-5; TRBD1 aligns across 11 bases. The V segment lost 4 bases and the J segment 9 bases; nucleotides outside the gene matches: 5. In germline, CDR1 is SGHTA, CDR2 FQGNSA. The CDR3 has 14 amino acids. The CDR3 loop is CASSSGQGAGPQHF. In DNA form, the CDR3 reads TGTGCCAGCAGCTCAGGACAGGGGGCTGGGCCCCAGCATTTT.

The chain employs TRBV4-1 and TRBJ1-4; TRBD1 might be the D (5 bases). CDR3 size: 15 residues. The V and J ends lost 2 bases and 4 bases respectively, with 11 bases between them. Looked up from germline, CDR1 is MGHRA and CDR2 is YSYEKL. The CDR3 sequence is CASSQLIDSNEKLFF. CDR3 bases: TGCGCCAGCAGCCAACTTATTGACAGTAATGAAAAACTGTTTTTT.

The chain employs TRBV30 and TRBJ2-2; 7 bases match TRBD2. The germline gives CDR1 GTSNPN, CDR2 SVGIG (reference sequence). V was clipped by 8 bases and J by 0 bases; unmatched bases: 9. The CDR3 totals 15 residues. The CDR3 region is CARDYGNANTGELFF. The CDR3 bases are TGTGCCCGGGACTACGGGAACGCGAACACCGGGGAGCTGTTTTTT.

V and J are TRBV27 and TRBJ1-1; weak D call: TRBD1 (5 bases). Germline values: CDR1 MNHEY, CDR2 SMNVEV (reference sequence). Trimming took off 0 bases at V and 10 bases at J, with 9 bases between the two ends. CDR3 length equals 12 residues. CDR3 sequence reads: CASSLSGGVAFF. In DNA, the CDR3 is TGTGCCAGCAGTTTATCGGGGGGGGTAGCTTTCTTT.

The chain links TRBV9 to TRBJ1-1; D is ambiguous. The CDR3 loop spans 13 amino acids. The germline CDR1 and CDR2 sequences are SGDLS and YYNGEE. V lost 5 bases, J lost 1 base, and 9 bases lay in between. DNA of the CDR3: TGTGCCAGCAGTCCTAACCCGAACACTGAAGCTTTCTTT. Its protein product is CASSPNPNTEAFF.

A note on this clone: Other DNA variants within this sample encode the same CDR3. The V gene is TRBV30, the J gene TRBJ1-6; D unclear. Germline lookup yields CDR1 GTSNPN and CDR2 SVGIG (reference sequence). This CDR3 is 13 amino acids long. The germline V and J ends were trimmed by 1 base and 4 bases, with 5 bases remaining between them. Here the CDR3 reads CAWSAGYNSPLHF. CDR3 coding DNA: TGTGCCTGGAGTGCGGGGTATAATTCACCCCTCCACTTT. The whole variable domain, filled in from reference TRBV30 and TRBJ1-6, reads SQTIHQWPATLVQPVGSPLSLECTVEGTSNPNLYWYRQAAGRGLQLLFYSVGIGQISSEVPQNLSASRPQDRQFILSSKKLLLSDSGFYLCAWSAGYNSPLHFGNGTRLTVT.

Only one count was recorded for this clone. A read error may account for a junction end that differs from germline. The chain joins TRBV11-2 to TRBJ1-5; no reliable D call. The CDR3 is made up of 13 amino acids. The V gene's germline CDR1 is SGHAT and CDR2 FQNNGV. CDR3 loop: CASSRTSDQPQHF. CDR3 in DNA: TGTGCCAGCAGCCGAACTAGCGATCAGCCCCAGCATTTT.

A single count supports this clone. This sequence joins TRBV19 and TRBJ1-6; 8 bases map to TRBD1. CDR3 length equals 14 residues. Germline assignment: CDR1 LNHDA and CDR2 SQIVND (reference sequence). Trimming cost V 5 bases and J 5 bases; bases outside gene matches: 2. The CDR3 DNA sequence: TGTGCCAGTAGTGAACAGGGGGATAATTCACCCCTCCACTTT. It is translated as CASSEQGDNSPLHF. Variable domain in full (rest from reference TRBV19 and TRBJ1-6): DGGITQSPKYLFRKEGQNVTLSCEQNLNHDAMYWYRQDPGQGLRLIYYSQIVNDFQKGDIAEGYSVSREKKESFPLTVTSAQKNPTAFYLCASSEQGDNSPLHFGNGTRLTVT.

This CDR3 reads CAWSPSRTAYEQYV. The CDR3 DNA follows: TGTGCCTGGAGTCCCTCTAGGACAGCCTACGAGCAGTACGTC. This sequence joins TRBV30 and TRBJ2-7; TRBD1 is a possible D gene (6 bases). V was pared by 2 bases and J by 2 bases, with 13 bases between. The CDR3 extends over 14 amino acids. The germline CDR1 and CDR2 sequences are GTSNPN and SVGIG (reference sequence).

This clone has just one count. The rearrangement uses TRBV7-2 and TRBJ1-2; 9 nucleotides align to TRBD1. This CDR3 contains 17 residues. In germline, CDR1 is SGHTA, CDR2 FQGNSA. Germline trimming cut 2 bases from V and 0 bases from J; bases unmatched to any gene: 7. In DNA, the CDR3 is TGTGCCAGCAGCTTAAGGATACAGGGGGCCTCTAACTATGGCTACACCTTC. Translation gives CASSLRIQGASNYGYTF.

The V and J genes are TRBV19 and TRBJ2-3; 8 nucleotides agree with TRBD1. Germline CDR1 and CDR2: LNHDA and SQIVND (reference sequence). This CDR3 contains 17 residues. Trimming at V came to 0 bases and at J to 2 bases, leaving 7 bases not matched to a gene. Here the CDR3 DNA reads TGTGCCAGTAGTATAGATAACCAGGGGGCTGCCACAGATACGCAGTATTTT. Its translation: CASSIDNQGAATDTQYF.

This sequence joins TRBV2 and TRBJ1-5, with TRBD1 matching 9 bases. V was clipped by 6 bases and J by 4 bases; unmatched bases: 7. The CDR3 is 15 residues long. The germline V gene encodes CDR1 SNHLY and CDR2 FYNNEI. As DNA, the CDR3 is TGTGCCAGCAGATGGGACAGGGTCGGGAATCAGCCCCAGCATTTT. Translating it yields CASRWDRVGNQPQHF.

This chain uses TRBV5-1 with TRBJ2-1, with 11 bases that match TRBD2. V lost 4 bases and J lost 7; bases outside the gene matches: 7. The germline CDR1 and CDR2 sequences are SGHRS and YFSETQ. CDR3 length equals 15 residues. The CDR3 DNA reads as TGCGCCAGCAGCCCAGTAGCGGGGGGGGCAAATGAGCAGTTCTTC. This sequence encodes CASSPVAGGANEQFF.